This TCR beta chain was documented in a study of regulatory T cells in long-lasting Graves disease. Broader study findings: The persistent group shared 3,000 or so public clonotypes, more than the approximately 880 shared by new patients.

Arm-PCR of CDR3 regions with iRepertoire HTBI primers generated TCR beta libraries. Original processing notes: Across samples, about 56 TRBV and some 13 TRBJ segments were found. Each CDR3 protein gets one entry after TCRdb re-called the multiplex PCR reads with MiXCR. Here the V and J calls rest on TCRdb's processing, not on the authors' analysis. The sample records 400,000 to 500,000 distinct CDR3 sequences, around 13% being singletons. Time point in this sample: newly diagnosed GD, antithyroid drugs for less than 3 months. PBMC RNA was the source of the TCR library. About this clonotype itself: Its antigen is not identified.

Germline loops: CDR1 SEHNR, CDR2 FQNEAQ (reference sequence). The ends lost 5 bases at V and 8 bases at J; junction bases unmatched: 18. The CDR3 loop spans 18 amino acids. The same sample was also used in a study of T cells in Graves' hyperthyroidism and ophthalmopathy. Per that paper: Uncontrolled infection, other autoimmune disease, pregnancy or lactation barred patients from enrollment. Primed by the HTBI set, a first-round RT-PCR was run on the TCR CDR3.

The receptor's source is a woman aged 50 to 60 with Graves disease. J is TRBJ2-1 and V is TRBV7-9; 10 nucleotides line up with TRBD2. Sequencing was performed on peripheral blood mononuclear cells (PBMCs), taken at new diagnosis, from a patient treated with antithyroid drugs. CDR3 sequence: CASSAPQALSGRAYEQFF. CDR3 in DNA: TGTGCCAGCAGCGCCCCCCAGGCCCTCAGCGGGAGGGCCTATGAGCAGTTCTTC.